This T cell receptor beta chain was identified in a study of T cell repertoires in cytomegalovirus infection. Study context: From public TCR beta signatures came an indication of both CMV infection and matching HLA type. Points from the study as a whole: Ex vivo, HLA-C-restricted CMV-specific TCR beta clonotypes prevailed over the rest of the response.

V was clipped by 4 bases and J by 2 bases; unmatched bases: 11. The CDR3 has 18 amino acids. TCRdb itself ran the reads through MiXCR, one entry per CDR3 protein. The table lists some 180,000 distinct CDR3 sequences, about 21% of them singletons. This clonotype was seen a handful of times. As yet, its antigen is unknown. This chain joins TRBV12-3 or TRBV12-4 and TRBJ2-1, with TRBD2 matching over 10 bases. Sequencing was carried out using PBMCs. This receptor was identified in a human donor in good health (CMV status not recorded). Some clones in this sample may be carry-over from other donors' samples. This CDR3 is CASSSDTSGKNPYNEQFF. The CDR3 nucleotides are TGTGCCAGCAGTTCGGACACTAGCGGGAAGAATCCCTACAATGAGCAGTTCTTC.